This record covers a single T cell receptor (beta chain). What it binds is unknown. The data were taken from a study of T-cell reconstitution after alpha-beta-depleted transplantation in children. Study results and limitations: There were reportedly several hundred expanded graft clones from which alpha-beta T cells came about two months after transplant.

Construction of the TCRbeta library involved unique molecular identifiers. TCRdb used MiXCR to reprocess the PCR reads, holding one entry per CDR3 protein. The top ten clones hold about 0.77% of a sample with hundreds of thousands of distinct CDR3 sequences, roughly 14% of them seen once. The receptor's source is a girl aged 2 to 9 with congenital amegakaryocytic thrombocytopenia, due to receive a stem cell transplant. Sequences were derived from PBMCs, sampled before TCRalphabeta/CD19-depleted stem cell transplant.

The CDR3 sequence: CASSPWASGLTDTQYF. DNA for the CDR3: TGTGCCAGCAGTCCATGGGCTAGCGGTCTCACAGATACGCAGTATTTT. This chain connects TRBV12-3 or TRBV12-4 to TRBJ2-3; 7 bases are shared with TRBD2. With V trimmed by 5 bases and J by 2 bases, 10 bases remained unmatched. The CDR3 has 16 amino acids.